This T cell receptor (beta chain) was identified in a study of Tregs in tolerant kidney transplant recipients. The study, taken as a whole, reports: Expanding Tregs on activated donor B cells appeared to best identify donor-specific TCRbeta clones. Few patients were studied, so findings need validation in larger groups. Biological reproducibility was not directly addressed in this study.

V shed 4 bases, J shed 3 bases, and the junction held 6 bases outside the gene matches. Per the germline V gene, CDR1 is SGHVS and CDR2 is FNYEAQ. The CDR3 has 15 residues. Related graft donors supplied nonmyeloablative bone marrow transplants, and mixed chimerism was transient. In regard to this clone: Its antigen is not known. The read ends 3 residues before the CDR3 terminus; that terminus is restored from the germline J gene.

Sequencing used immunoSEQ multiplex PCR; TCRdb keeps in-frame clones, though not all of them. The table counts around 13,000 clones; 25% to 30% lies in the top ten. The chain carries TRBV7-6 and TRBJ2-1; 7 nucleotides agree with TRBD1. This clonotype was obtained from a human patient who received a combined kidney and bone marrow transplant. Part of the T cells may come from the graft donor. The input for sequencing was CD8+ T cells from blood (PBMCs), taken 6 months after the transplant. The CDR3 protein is CASSSAGTVYNEQFF. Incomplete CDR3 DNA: TGTGCCAGCAGCTCGGCCGGGACAGTCTACAATGAG.